Following are 21 T cell receptor beta chains from one sample sequenced in a study of T cell clonotyping in hematopoietic cell transplantation. Profiled with immunoSEQ multiplex PCR; TCRdb holds only in-frame clones, not every one. The table includes around 7,000 clones, 95% to 99% detected once. The specimen comprised PBMCs, sampled 30 days after allogeneic stem cell transplant. These receptors came from a male patient aged 55 to 69 who had an allogeneic stem cell transplant from a related donor, so the T cells may come from the graft donor. Some clones in this sample may be carry-over from other donors' samples.

The chain uses TRBV14 and TRBJ1-5; 11 bases fit TRBD1. Trimming at V came to 2 bases and at J to 5 bases, leaving 5 bases not matched to a gene. CDR1 and CDR2 (germline): SGHDN, FVKESK. The CDR3 consists of 16 residues. As DNA, the CDR3 is TGTGCCAGCAGCCAAACCGGGACAGGGGGTTATCAGCCCCAGCATTTT. It translates to CASSQTGTGGYQPQHF.

V usage is TRBV28 and J usage is TRBJ2-5; no definite D call. CDR3 length: 12 amino acids. V gave up 4 bases and J gave up 5 bases, with 8 bases separating them. The germline V gene has CDR1 MDHEN and CDR2 SYDVKM. CDR3 residues: CASSSPRETQYF. The CDR3 coding sequence is TGTGCCAGCAGTTCTCCGAGGGAGACCCAGTACTTC.

This rearrangement joins TRBV29-1 to TRBJ2-7; tentatively, D is TRBD1 (6 bases). Trimming left V 5 bases short and J 0 bases short, with 14 bases between. CDR1 SQVTM and CDR2 ANQGSEA come from the germline V gene. The length of the CDR3 is 14 residues. As DNA, the CDR3 is TGCAGCGTTACGACAGGCGATAGCTCCTACGAGCAGTACTTC. Protein sequence: CSVTTGDSSYEQYF.

This chain links TRBV29-1 with TRBJ1-2; no clear D gene. Germline CDR1 is SQVTM and CDR2 is ANQGSEA. V lost 4 bases to trimming and J lost 6 bases, with 9 bases between them. The CDR3 extends over 11 amino acids. The chain's CDR3 is CSVGGRNGYTF. The CDR3 DNA reads TGCAGCGTTGGGGGTCGGAATGGCTACACCTTC.

This clone has just one count. CDR3 protein: CASRDSQGNEKLFF. CDR3 in DNA: TGTGCCAGTAGGGACTCACAGGGTAATGAAAAACTGTTTTTT. V usage is TRBV19 and J usage is TRBJ1-4, with D possibly TRBD1 on 6 matching bases. Germline V lookup: CDR1 LNHDA, CDR2 SQIVND (reference sequence). This CDR3 comprises 14 residues. The V end was cut by 6 bases, the J end by 4 bases, with 12 bases between.

The chain recombines TRBV5-4 with TRBJ1-1, with D possibly being TRBD1 (6 bases). This CDR3 spans 14 amino acids. Germline V CDR1 and CDR2: SGHNT, YYREEE (reference sequence). The V end was cut by 4 bases, the J end by 4 bases, with 14 bases between. CDR3 DNA: TGTGCCAGCAGCCCGGGGCGAGGGGGCACTGAAGCTTTCTTT. It yields the protein CASSPGRGGTEAFF. Full variable domain (remainder filled in from reference TRBV5-4 and TRBJ1-1): ETGVTQSPTHLIKTRGQQVTLRCSSQSGHNTVSWYQQALGQGPQFIFQYYREEENGRGNFPPRFSGLQFPNYSSELNVNALELDDSALYLCASSPGRGGTEAFFGQGTRLTVV.

The chain links TRBV10-1 to TRBJ1-2; D may be TRBD1 (5 bases). The CDR3 spans 15 residues. V dropped 0 bases and J dropped 7 bases, with 15 bases sitting between them. Germline V gene data show CDR1 as WNHNN and CDR2 as SYGVQD (reference sequence). CDR3 DNA sequence: TGCGCCAGCAGTGAGTCGTGGGACGGTGGTAGTGGCTACACCTTC. Encoded protein: CASSESWDGGSGYTF.

V and J are TRBV10-3 and TRBJ1-2; 7 bases match TRBD1. The CDR3 consists of 17 residues. Germline CDR1 is ENHRY and CDR2 is SYGVKD. J gave up 3 bases and V 0 bases, and 10 bases lay outside the gene matches. The CDR3 DNA sequence: TGTGCCATCAGTGAGTCAAGGACAGGAATTGGAGACTATGGCTACACCTTC. Translation: CAISESRTGIGDYGYTF.

CDR3 sequence: CASSQAGGQIYGYTF. CDR3 coding DNA: TGCGCCAGCAGCCAAGCCGGGGGGCAAATCTATGGCTACACCTTC. The genes are TRBV4-3 and TRBJ1-2, with D possibly being TRBD1 (6 bases). CDR3 length equals 15 residues. V was trimmed by 1 base and J by 4 bases, leaving 13 bases between them. Germline CDR1 and CDR2: LGHNA and YSLEER.

This sequence joins TRBV6-1 and TRBJ2-4; D uncertain. The CDR3 spans 15 residues. The V end was cut by 3 bases, the J end by 0 bases, with 9 bases between. Germline lookup yields CDR1 MNHNS and CDR2 SASEGT. CDR3 coding DNA: TGTGCCAGCAGTGAGGGCGGTCTAGCCAAAAACATTCAGTACTTC. As protein: CASSEGGLAKNIQYF.

V usage is TRBV7-8 and J usage is TRBJ1-2; the match to TRBD1 covers 7 bases. Germline trimming cut 0 bases from V and 8 bases from J; bases unmatched to any gene: 15. Germline loops: CDR1 SGHVS, CDR2 FQNEAQ. The CDR3 consists of 17 residues. CDR3 DNA: TGTGCCAGCAGCTTAGCGAGACCGGGACAGATAGTTGGCGGCTACACCTTC. It yields the protein CASSLARPGQIVGGYTF.

The V call is TRBV7-6, the J call TRBJ1-2; no definite D call. From germline, CDR1 is SGHVS and CDR2 FNYEAQ. This CDR3 region has 13 residues. V lost 6 bases and J lost 6, with 14 bases in between. The DNA for the CDR3 is TGTGCCAGCAGTCCGGTGATCGGGGATGGCTACACCTTC. Translated, it gives CASSPVIGDGYTF.

The J gene is TRBJ1-2, the V gene TRBV4-2, with TRBD1 as a possible D gene (5 bases). The CDR3 contains 14 residues. CDR1 and CDR2 (germline): LGHNA, YNFKEQ. Deletions cut 1 base from V and 6 bases from J, with 12 bases between. This CDR3 is CASSQVGGLDGYTF. The CDR3 DNA sequence: TGTGCCAGCAGCCAAGTGGGGGGGTTAGATGGCTACACCTTC.

This chain uses TRBV7-8 with TRBJ1-4, with D possibly TRBD1 on 5 matching bases. This CDR3 has 14 residues. Trimming took off 3 bases at V and 10 bases at J, with 15 bases between the two ends. CDR1 is SGHVS, CDR2 FQNEAQ, per germline. CDR3 nucleotides: TGTGCCAGCAGCTTCAACTCTCGGGGGGGAAAACTGTTTTTT. This codes for CASSFNSRGGKLFF.

The chain combines TRBV18 with TRBJ2-2; perhaps D is TRBD1 or TRBD2 (6 bases each). Germline lookup yields CDR1 KGHSH and CDR2 LQKENI. The CDR3 is made up of 16 amino acids. Trimming left V 0 bases short and J 5 bases short, with 13 bases between. DNA for the CDR3: TGTGCCAGCTCACCACCGACGGGGGCGCGAACCGGGGAGCTGTTTTTT. Translated: CASSPPTGARTGELFF.

The chain couples TRBV19 to TRBJ2-1, with 8 bases matching TRBD1. This CDR3 is 14 amino acids long. Per the germline V gene, CDR1 is LNHDA and CDR2 is SQIVND (reference sequence). V was pared by 3 bases and J by 8 bases, with 6 bases of the junction left unmatched. CDR3 DNA sequence: TGTGCCAGTAGTATGGGACAGGACTCGGATGAGCAGTTCTTC. Translation: CASSMGQDSDEQFF.

The V and J genes are TRBV30 and TRBJ1-2; a possible D gene is TRBD1 (5 bases). V shed 6 bases and J shed 7 bases, with 18 bases lying between them. CDR3 length: 13 residues. Looked up from germline, CDR1 is GTSNPN and CDR2 is SVGIG (reference sequence). As DNA, the CDR3 is TGTGCCTGCCCAAGGAGGGGTTTTCGTGGCTACACCTTC. This sequence encodes CACPRRGFRGYTF. Complete variable domain (other parts from reference TRBV30 and TRBJ1-2): SQTIHQWPATLVQPVGSPLSLECTVEGTSNPNLYWYRQAAGRGLQLLFYSVGIGQISSEVPQNLSASRPQDRQFILSSKKLLLSDSGFYLCACPRRGFRGYTFGSGTRLTVV.

J is TRBJ2-7 and V is TRBV19; tentatively, D is TRBD1 (7 bases). CDR1 is LNHDA, CDR2 SQIVND, per germline (reference sequence). CDR3 length: 14 amino acids. Between the trimmed V and J ends, which lost 10 bases and 4 bases, there was a span of 20 bases. CDR3 bases: TGTGCCACCCAACAGCCAGGGGGGACGTACGAGCAGTACTTC. This encodes CATQQPGGTYEQYF.

The rearrangement links TRBV28 to TRBJ1-2; D is perhaps TRBD1 (6 bases). V dropped 3 bases and J dropped 6 bases, with 17 bases sitting between them. The CDR3 totals 15 residues. In germline, CDR1 is MDHEN, CDR2 SYDVKM. CDR3 in amino acids: CASSFPRTDDDGYTF. The CDR3 coding sequence is TGTGCCAGCAGTTTCCCCAGGACAGACGACGATGGCTACACCTTC.

The rearrangement joins TRBV11-3 to TRBJ2-1; D tentatively fits TRBD1 or TRBD2 (6 bases each). Trimming shortened V by 2 bases and J by 2 bases, and 10 bases separated the two germline ends. From germline, CDR1 is SGHNT and CDR2 YENEEA. The CDR3 contains 15 residues. The CDR3: CASSLHGGTYNEQFF. The CDR3 DNA reads as TGTGCCAGCAGCTTACACGGGGGCACCTACAATGAGCAGTTCTTC.

The sample holds one count of this clone. The chain recombines TRBV6-5 with TRBJ1-2; TRBD1 aligns across 8 bases. The CDR3 is 13 residues long. Germline loops: CDR1 MNHEY, CDR2 SVGAGI. The CDR3 loop reads CAAGRGRNYGYTF. DNA for the CDR3: TGTGCAGCGGGCAGGGGGCGAAACTATGGCTACACCTTC.